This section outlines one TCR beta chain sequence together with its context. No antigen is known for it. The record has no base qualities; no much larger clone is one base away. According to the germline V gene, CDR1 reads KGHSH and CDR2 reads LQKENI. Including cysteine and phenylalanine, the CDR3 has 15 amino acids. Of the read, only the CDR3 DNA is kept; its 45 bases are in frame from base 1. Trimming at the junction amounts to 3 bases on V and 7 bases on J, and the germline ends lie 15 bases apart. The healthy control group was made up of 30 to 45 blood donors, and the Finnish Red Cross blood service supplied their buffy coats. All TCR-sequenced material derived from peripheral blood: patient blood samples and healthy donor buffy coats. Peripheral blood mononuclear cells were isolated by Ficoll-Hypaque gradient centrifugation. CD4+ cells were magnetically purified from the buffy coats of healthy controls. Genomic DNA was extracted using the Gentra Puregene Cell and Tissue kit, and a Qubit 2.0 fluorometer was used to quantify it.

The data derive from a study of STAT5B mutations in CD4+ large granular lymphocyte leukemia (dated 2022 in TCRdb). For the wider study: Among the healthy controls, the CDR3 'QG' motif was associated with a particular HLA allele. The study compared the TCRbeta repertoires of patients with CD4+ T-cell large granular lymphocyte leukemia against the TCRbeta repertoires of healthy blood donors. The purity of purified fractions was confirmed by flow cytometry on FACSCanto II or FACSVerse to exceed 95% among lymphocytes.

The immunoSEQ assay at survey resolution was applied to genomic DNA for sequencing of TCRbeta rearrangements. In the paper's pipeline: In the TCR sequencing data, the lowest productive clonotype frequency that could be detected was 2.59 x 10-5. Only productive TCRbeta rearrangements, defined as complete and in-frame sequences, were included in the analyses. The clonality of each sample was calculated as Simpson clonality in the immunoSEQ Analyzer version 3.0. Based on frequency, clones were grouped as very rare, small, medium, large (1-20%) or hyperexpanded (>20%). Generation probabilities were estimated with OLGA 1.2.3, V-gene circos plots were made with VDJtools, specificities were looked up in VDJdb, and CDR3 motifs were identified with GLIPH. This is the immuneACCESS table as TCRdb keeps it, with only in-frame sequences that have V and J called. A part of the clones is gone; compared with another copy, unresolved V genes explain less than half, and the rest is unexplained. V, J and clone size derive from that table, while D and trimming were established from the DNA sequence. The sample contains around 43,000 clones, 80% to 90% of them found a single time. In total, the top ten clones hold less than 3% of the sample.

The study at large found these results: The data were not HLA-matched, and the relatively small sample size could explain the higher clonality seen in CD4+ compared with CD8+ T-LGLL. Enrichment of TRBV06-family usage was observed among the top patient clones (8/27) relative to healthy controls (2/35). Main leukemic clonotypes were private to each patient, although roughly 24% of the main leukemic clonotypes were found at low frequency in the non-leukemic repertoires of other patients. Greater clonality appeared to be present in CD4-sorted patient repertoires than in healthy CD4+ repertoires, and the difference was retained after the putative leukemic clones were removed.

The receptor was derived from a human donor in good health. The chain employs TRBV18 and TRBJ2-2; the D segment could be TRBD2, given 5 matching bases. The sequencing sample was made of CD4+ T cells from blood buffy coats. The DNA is TGTGCCAGCTCACCTGTTGGAGGACCTGGCGGGGAGCTGTTTTTT. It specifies CASSPVGGPGGELFF.